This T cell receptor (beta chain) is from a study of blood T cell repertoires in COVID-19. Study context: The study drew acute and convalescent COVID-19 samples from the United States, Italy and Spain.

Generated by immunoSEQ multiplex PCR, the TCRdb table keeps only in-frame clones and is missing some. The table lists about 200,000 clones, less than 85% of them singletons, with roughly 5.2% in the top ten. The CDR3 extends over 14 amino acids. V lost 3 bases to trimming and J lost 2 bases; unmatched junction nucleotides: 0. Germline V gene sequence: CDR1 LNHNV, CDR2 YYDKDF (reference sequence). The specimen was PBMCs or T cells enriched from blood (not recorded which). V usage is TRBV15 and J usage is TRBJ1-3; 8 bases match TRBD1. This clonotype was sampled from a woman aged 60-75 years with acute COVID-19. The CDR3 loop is CATSRTGAGNTIYF. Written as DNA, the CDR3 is TGTGCCACCAGCAGGACAGGGGCTGGAAACACCATATATTTT.